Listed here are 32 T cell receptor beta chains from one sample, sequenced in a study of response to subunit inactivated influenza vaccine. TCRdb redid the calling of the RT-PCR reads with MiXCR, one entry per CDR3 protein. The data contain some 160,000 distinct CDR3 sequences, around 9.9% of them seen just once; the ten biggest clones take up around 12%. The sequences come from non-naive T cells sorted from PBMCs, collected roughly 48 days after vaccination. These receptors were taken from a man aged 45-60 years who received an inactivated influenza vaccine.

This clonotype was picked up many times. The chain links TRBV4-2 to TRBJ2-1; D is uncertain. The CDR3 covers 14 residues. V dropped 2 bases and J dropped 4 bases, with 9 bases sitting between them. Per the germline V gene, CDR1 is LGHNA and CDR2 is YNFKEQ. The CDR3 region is CASSQSLLYNEQFF. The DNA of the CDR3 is TGTGCCAGCAGCCAAAGTCTTTTATACAATGAGCAGTTCTTC.

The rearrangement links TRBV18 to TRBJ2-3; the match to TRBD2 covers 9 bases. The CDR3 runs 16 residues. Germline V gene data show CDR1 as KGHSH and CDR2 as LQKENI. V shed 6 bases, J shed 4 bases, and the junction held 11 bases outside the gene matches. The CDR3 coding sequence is TGTGCCAGCTCCCAACCTAGCGGGGTGCGCGCAGATACGCAGTATTTT. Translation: CASSQPSGVRADTQYF.

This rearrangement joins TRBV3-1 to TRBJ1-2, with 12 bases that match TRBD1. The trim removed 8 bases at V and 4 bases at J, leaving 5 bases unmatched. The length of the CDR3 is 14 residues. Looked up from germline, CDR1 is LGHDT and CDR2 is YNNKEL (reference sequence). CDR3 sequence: CASRGTGGFYGYTF. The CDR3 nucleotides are TGTGCCAGCCGGGGGACAGGGGGCTTCTATGGCTACACCTTC.

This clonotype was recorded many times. The CDR3 spells CASSLKAQGPRYNEQFF. In DNA, the CDR3 is TGCGCCAGCAGCTTAAAAGCACAGGGGCCGCGGTACAATGAGCAGTTCTTC. This chain connects TRBV5-1 to TRBJ2-1, with 7 bases lining up with TRBD1. The CDR3 runs 17 residues. The J segment lost 4 bases and the V segment lost 2 bases, leaving 12 bases of the junction unmatched. Germline V lookup: CDR1 SGHRS, CDR2 YFSETQ.

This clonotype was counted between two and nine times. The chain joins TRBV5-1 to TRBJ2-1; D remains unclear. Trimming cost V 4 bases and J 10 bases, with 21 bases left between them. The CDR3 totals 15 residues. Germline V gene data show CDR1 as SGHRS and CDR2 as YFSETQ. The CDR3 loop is CASSRLTIPSSEQFF. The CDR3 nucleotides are TGCGCCAGCAGCCGGCTGACGATCCCCTCTTCGGAGCAGTTCTTC.

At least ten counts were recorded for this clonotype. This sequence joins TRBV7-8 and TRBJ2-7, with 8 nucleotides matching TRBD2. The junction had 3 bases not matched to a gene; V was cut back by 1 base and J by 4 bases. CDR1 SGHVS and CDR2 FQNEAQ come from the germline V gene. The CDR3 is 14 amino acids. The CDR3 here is CASSLVGGAYEQYF. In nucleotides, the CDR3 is TGTGCCAGCAGCTTAGTCGGGGGGGCTTACGAGCAGTACTTC. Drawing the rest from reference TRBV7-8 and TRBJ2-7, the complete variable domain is GAGVSQSPRYKVAKRGQDVALRCDPISGHVSLFWYQQALGQGPEFLTYFQNEAQLDKSGLPSDRFFAERPEGSVSTLKIQRTQQEDSAVYLCASSLVGGAYEQYFGPGTRLTVT.

CDR3 nucleotide sequence: TGTGCCAGCAGCTTAGTGGTGGCTAGCGGTTACAATGAGCAGTTCTTC. It yields the protein CASSLVVASGYNEQFF. The chain combines TRBV11-1 with TRBJ2-1; 7 bases agree with TRBD2. The CDR3 is made up of 16 amino acids. Germline V lookup: CDR1 SGHAT, CDR2 FQDESV (reference sequence). Trimming at V came to 1 base and at J to 4 bases, leaving 7 bases not matched to a gene.

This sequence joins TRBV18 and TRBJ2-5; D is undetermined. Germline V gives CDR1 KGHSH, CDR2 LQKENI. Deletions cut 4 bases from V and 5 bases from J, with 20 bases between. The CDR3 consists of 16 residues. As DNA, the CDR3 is TGTGCCAGCTCACTAATATTGGCTAGACATGCGGAGACCCAGTACTTC. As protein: CASSLILARHAETQYF.

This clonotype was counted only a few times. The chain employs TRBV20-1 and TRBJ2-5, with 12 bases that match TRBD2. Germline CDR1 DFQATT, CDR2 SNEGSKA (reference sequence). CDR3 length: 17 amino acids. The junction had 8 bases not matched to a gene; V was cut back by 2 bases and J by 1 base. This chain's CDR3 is CSARSLTSGGLQETQYF. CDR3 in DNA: TGCAGTGCTAGAAGCCTGACTAGCGGGGGACTCCAAGAGACCCAGTACTTC.

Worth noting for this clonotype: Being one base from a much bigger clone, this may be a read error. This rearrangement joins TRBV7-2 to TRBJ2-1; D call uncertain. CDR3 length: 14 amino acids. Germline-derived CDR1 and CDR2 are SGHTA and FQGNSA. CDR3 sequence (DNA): TGTGCCAGCAGCCTGGGTTTTGCCTACAATGAGCATTTCTTC. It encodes CASSLGFAYNEHFF.

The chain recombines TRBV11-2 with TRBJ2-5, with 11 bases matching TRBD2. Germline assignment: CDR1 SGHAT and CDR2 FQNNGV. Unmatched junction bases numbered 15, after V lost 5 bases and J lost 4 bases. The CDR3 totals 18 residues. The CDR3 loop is CASSRGLAEGGLTETQYF. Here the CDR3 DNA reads TGTGCCAGCAGCCGGGGACTAGCGGAGGGGGGTTTAACAGAGACCCAGTACTTC.

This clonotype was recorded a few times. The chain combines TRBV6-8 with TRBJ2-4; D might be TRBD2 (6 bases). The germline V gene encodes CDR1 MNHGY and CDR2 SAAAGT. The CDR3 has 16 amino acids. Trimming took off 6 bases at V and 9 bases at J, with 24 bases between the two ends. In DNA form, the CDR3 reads TGTGCCAGCAGGTGGGTTACAGAAGAAGTGCGGGGCATTCAGTACTTC. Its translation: CASRWVTEEVRGIQYF.

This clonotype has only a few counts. CDR3 amino acids: CASSLNRGSYEQYF. The CDR3 bases are TGTGCCAGCAGCTTAAACAGGGGATCCTACGAGCAGTACTTC. The chain recombines TRBV7-6 with TRBJ2-7, with 7 bases identical to TRBD1. CDR1 is SGHVS, CDR2 FNYEAQ, per germline. V lost 2 bases, J lost 1 base, and 2 bases stayed unmatched. CDR3 size: 14 residues.

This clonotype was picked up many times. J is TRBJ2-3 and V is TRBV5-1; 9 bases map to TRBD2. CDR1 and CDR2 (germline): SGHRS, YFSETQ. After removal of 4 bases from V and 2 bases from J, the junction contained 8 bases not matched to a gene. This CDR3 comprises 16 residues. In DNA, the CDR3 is TGCGCCAGCAGCCCAGGCGGGGGGGCATACACAGATACGCAGTATTTT. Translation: CASSPGGGAYTDTQYF.

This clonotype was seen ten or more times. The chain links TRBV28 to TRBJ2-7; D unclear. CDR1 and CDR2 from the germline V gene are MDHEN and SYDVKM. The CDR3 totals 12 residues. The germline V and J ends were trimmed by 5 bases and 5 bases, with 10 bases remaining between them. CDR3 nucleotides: TGTGCCAGCAGTCGTCCACTTAACGAGCAGTACTTC. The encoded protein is CASSRPLNEQYF.

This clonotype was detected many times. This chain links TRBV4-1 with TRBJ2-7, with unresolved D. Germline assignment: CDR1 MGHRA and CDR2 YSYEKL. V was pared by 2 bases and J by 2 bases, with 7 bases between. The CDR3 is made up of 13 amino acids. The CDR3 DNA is TGCGCCAGCAGCCAACCACAAACCTACGAGCAGTACTTC. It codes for CASSQPQTYEQYF.

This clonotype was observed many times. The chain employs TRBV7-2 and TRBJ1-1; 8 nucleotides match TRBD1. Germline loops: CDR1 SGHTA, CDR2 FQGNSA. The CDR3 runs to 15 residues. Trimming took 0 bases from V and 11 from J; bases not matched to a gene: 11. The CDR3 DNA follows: TGTGCCAGCAGCTTAGCGCCGGGGACAGGCTCCGACGCTTTCTTT. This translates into CASSLAPGTGSDAFF.

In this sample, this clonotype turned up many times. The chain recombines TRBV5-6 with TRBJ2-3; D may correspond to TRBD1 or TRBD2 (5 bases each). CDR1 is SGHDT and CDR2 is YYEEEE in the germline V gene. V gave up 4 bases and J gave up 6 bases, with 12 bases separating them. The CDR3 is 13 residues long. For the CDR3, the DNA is TGTGCCAGCAGCCGGGACGCCGGGGATACGCAGTATTTT. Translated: CASSRDAGDTQYF.

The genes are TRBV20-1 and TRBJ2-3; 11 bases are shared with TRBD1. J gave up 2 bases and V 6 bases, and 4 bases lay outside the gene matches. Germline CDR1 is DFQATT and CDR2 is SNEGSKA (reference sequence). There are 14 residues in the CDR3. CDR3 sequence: CSAAGQGVTDTQYF. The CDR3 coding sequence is TGCAGTGCCGCGGGACAGGGGGTCACAGATACGCAGTATTTT.

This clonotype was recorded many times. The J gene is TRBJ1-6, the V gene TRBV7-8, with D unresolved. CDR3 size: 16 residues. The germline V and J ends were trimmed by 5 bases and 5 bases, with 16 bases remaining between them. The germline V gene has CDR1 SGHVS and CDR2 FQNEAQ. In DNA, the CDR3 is TGTGCCAGCAGCACATCTAAGTGGGGTAATAATTCACCCCTCCACTTT. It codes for CASSTSKWGNNSPLHF.

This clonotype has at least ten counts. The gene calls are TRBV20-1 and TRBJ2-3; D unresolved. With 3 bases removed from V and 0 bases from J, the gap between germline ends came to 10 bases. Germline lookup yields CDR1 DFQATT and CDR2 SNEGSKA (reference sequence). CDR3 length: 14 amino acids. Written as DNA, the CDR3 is TGCAGTGCTAGGAGCCCGTCTAGCACAGATACGCAGTATTTT. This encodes CSARSPSSTDTQYF.

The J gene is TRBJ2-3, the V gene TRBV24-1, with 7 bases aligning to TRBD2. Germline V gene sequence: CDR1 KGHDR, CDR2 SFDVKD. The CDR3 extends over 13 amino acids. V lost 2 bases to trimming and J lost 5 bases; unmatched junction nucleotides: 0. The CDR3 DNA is TGTGCCACCAGTGATTCGGGGGGAGATACGCAGTATTTT. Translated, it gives CATSDSGGDTQYF.

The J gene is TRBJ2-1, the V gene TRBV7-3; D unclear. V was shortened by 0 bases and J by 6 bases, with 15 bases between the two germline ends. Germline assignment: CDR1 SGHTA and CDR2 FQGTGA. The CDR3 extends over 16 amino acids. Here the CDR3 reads CASSLTGSSSRNEQFF. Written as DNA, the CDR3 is TGTGCCAGCAGCTTAACTGGTAGTTCGTCTCGCAATGAGCAGTTCTTC.

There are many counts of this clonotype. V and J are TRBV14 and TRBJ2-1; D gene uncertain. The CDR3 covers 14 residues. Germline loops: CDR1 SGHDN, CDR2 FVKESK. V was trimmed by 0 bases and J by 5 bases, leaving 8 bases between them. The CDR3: CASSQDVWDNEQFF. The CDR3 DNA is TGTGCCAGCAGCCAAGATGTCTGGGACAATGAGCAGTTCTTC.

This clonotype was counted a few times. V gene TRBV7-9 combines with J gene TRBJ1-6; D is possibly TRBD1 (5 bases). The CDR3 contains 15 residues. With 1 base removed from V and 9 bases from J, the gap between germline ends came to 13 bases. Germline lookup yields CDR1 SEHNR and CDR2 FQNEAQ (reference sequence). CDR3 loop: CASSLGGTGGSPLHF. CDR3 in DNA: TGTGCCAGCAGCTTAGGGGGGACCGGGGGTTCACCCCTCCACTTT.

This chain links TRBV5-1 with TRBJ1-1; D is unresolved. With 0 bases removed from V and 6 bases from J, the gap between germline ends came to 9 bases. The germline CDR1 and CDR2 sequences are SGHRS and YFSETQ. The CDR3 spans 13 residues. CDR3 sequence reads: CASSLDIGAEAFF. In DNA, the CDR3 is TGCGCCAGCAGCTTGGATATCGGGGCTGAAGCTTTCTTT.

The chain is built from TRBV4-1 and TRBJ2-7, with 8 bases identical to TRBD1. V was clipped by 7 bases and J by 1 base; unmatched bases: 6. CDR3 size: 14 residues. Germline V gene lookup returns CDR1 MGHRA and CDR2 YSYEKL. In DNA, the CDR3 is TGCGCCAGCAAATGGACAGGGACGTCCTACGAGCAGTACTTC. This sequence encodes CASKWTGTSYEQYF.

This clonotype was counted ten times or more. CDR3 coding DNA: TGCGCCAGCATGGACTCGGGACAGGGGGGAACCGGGGAGCTGTTTTTT. The encoded protein is CASMDSGQGGTGELFF. V and J are TRBV5-1 and TRBJ2-2; 11 bases align to TRBD1. Germline loops: CDR1 SGHRS, CDR2 YFSETQ. Unmatched junction bases numbered 9, after V lost 6 bases and J lost 5 bases. The CDR3 consists of 16 residues.

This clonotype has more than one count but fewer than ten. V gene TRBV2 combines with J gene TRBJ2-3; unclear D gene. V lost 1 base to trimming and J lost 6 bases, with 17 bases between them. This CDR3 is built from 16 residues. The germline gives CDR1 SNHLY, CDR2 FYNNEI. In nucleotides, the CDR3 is TGTGCCAGCAGTGAAGAAATTATTTCTGGGGTCGATACGCAGTATTTT. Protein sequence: CASSEEIISGVDTQYF.

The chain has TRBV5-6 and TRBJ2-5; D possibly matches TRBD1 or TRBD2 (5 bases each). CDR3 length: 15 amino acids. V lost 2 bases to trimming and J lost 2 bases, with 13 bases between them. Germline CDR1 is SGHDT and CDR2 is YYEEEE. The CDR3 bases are TGTGCCAGCAGCTTCCCGAGGGGTTGGCAAGAGACCCAGTACTTC. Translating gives CASSFPRGWQETQYF.

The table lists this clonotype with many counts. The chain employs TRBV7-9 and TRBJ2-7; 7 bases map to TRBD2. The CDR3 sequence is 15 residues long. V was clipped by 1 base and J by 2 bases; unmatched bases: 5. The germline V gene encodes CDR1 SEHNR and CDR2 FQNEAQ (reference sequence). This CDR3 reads CASSLVSGRTYEQYF. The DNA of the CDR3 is TGTGCCAGCAGCTTAGTTAGCGGGCGGACCTACGAGCAGTACTTC. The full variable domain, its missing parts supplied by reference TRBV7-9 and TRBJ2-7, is DTGVSQNPRHKITKRGQNVTFRCDPISEHNRLYWYRQTLGQGPEFLTYFQNEAQLEKSRLLSDRFSAERPKGSFSTLEIQRTEQGDSAMYLCASSLVSGRTYEQYFGPGTRLTVT.

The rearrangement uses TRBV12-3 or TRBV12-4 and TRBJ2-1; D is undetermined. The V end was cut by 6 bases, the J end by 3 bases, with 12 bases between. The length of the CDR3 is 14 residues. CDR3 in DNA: TGTGCCAGCAGCCAGCAAGGGTTCTACAATGAGCAGTTCTTC. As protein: CASSQQGFYNEQFF.